The clone carrying this T cell receptor (beta chain) was recorded many times. Its specificity is not known. This specimen comes from a study of T cells after yellow fever vaccination. Whole-study results and caveats: The CD4 compartment and the CD8 compartment contained a small share of clonotypes in common. Post-booster repertoires contained most primary-vaccination clones again (roughly 97% CD4, around 89% CD8).

The CDR3 has 15 amino acids. V was shortened by 3 bases and J by 4 bases, with 14 bases between the two germline ends. Germline CDR1 and CDR2: MNHEY and SMNVEV (reference sequence). A process of 5'RACE template switching, which added a universal primer site and UMIs, was used to make TCR cDNA. TCRdb itself ran the 5' RACE reads through MiXCR, one entry per CDR3 protein. The sample has 100,000 to 150,000 distinct CDR3 sequences, around 15% seen once. Here the sequenced sample was CD8+ T cells sorted from PBMCs, taken 5 days after the yellow fever booster vaccination. The genes are TRBV27 and TRBJ2-3, with D maybe TRBD2 (6 bases). This TCR came from a man aged 18 to 30 who received the YFV17D yellow fever vaccine. CDR3 loop: CASSFEAGSPDTQYF. The CDR3, as DNA: TGTGCCAGCAGTTTTGAGGCGGGGTCCCCAGATACGCAGTATTTT.